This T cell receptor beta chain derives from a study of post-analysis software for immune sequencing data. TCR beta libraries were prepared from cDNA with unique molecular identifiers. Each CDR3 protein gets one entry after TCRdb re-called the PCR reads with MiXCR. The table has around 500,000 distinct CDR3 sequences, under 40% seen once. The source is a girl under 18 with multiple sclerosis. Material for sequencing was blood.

CDR3 DNA: TGCAGTGCTAGCGGAGCGGGGGGGCTCGATGAGCAGTTCTTC. Amino acids: CSASGAGGLDEQFF. This rearrangement joins TRBV20-1 to TRBJ2-1, with 10 positions matching TRBD2. Germline V CDR1 and CDR2: DFQATT, SNEGSKA (reference sequence). This CDR3 region has 14 residues. V lost 3 bases, J lost 8 bases, and 7 bases stayed unmatched.